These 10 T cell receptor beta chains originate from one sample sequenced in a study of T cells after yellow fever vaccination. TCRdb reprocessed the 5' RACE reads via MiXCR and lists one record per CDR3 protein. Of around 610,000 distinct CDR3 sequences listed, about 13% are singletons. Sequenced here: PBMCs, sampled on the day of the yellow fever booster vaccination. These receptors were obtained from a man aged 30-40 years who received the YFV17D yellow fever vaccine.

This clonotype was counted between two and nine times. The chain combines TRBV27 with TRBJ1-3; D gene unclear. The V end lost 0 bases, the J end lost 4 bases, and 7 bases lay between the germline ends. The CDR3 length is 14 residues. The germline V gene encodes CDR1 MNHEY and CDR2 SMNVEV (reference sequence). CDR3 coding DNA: TGTGCCAGCAGTTTATCCCACGGGGGAAACACCATATATTTT. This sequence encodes CASSLSHGGNTIYF.

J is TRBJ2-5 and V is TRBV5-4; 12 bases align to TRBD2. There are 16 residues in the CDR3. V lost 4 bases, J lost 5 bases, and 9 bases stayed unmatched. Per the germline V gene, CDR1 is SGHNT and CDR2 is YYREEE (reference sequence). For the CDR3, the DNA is TGTGCCAGCAGCAGTGCTAGCGGGAGGGCCGGGGAGACCCAGTACTTC. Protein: CASSSASGRAGETQYF.

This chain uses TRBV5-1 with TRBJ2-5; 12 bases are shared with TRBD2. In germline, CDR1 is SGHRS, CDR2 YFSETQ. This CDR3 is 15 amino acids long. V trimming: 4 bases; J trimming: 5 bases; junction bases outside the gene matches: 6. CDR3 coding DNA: TGCGCCAGCAGCATGACTAGCGGGAGTCGTGAGACCCAGTACTTC. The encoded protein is CASSMTSGSRETQYF.

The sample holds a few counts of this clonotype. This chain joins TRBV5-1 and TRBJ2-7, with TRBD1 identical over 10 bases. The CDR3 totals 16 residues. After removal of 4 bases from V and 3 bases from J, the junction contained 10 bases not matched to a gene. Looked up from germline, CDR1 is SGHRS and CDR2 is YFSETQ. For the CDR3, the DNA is TGCGCCAGCAGCCCGGGACAGGGGTATTCCCTCTACGAGCAGTACTTC. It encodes CASSPGQGYSLYEQYF.

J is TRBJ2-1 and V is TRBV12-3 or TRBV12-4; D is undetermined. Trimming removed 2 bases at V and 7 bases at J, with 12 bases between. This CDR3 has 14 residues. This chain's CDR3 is CASSLSTNSNEQFF. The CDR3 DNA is TGTGCCAGCAGTTTATCAACTAATAGTAATGAGCAGTTCTTC.

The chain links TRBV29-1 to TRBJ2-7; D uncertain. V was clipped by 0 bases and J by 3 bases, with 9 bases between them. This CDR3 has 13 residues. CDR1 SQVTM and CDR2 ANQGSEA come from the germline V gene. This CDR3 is CSVEEGYNYEQYF. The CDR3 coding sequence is TGCAGCGTTGAAGAGGGATACAACTACGAGCAGTACTTC.

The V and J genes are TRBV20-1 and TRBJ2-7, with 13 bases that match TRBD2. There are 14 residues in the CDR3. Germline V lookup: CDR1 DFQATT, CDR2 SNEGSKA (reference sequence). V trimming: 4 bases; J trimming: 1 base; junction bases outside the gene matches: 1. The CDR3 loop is CSAMGLAGSYEQYF. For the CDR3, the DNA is TGCAGTGCTATGGGACTAGCGGGGTCCTACGAGCAGTACTTC.

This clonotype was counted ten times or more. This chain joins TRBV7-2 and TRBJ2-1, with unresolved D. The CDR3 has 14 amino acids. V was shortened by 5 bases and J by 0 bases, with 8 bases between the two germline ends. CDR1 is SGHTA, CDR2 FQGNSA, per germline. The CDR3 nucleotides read TGTGCCAGCAGCCCATCAAGCTCCTACAATGAGCAGTTCTTC. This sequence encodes CASSPSSSYNEQFF.

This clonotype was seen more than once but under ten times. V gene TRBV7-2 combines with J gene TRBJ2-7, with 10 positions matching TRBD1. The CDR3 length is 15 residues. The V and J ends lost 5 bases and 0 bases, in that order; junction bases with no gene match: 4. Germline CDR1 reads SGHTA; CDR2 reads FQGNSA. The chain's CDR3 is CASSPDRGLSYEQYF. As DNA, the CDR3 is TGTGCCAGCAGCCCAGACAGGGGGCTCTCCTACGAGCAGTACTTC.

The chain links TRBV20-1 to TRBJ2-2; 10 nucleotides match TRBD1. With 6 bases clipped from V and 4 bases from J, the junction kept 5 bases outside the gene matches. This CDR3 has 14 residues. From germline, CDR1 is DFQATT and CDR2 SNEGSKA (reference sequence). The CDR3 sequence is CSAPTGGPTGELFF. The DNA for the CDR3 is TGCAGTGCACCGACAGGGGGCCCCACCGGGGAGCTGTTTTTT.